These T cell receptor beta chains were read from a single sample in a study of T cells in Graves' hyperthyroidism and ophthalmopathy. One entry per CDR3 protein results from TCRdb running MiXCR on the multiplex PCR reads. The sample has hundreds of thousands of distinct CDR3 sequences, roughly 50% seen once. Sequenced: peripheral blood or thyroid tissue (not recorded which). The receptors derive from a woman aged 18-29 years with Graves' hyperthyroidism. The conserved cysteine and the conserved F or W are not part of the CDR3 here. Fields, in order: J gene, V gene, D gene, CDR3 protein. A D gene is named only where the DNA matches it firmly.

J gene: TRBJ2-2; V gene: TRBV2; D gene: NA; CDR3 protein: ASSDWRTGELF
J gene: TRBJ1-1; V gene: TRBV2; D gene: NA; CDR3 protein: ASFEGSTEAF
J gene: TRBJ1-5; V gene: TRBV29-1; D gene: NA; CDR3 protein: SVALSRTNQPQH
J gene: TRBJ1-6; V gene: TRBV2; D gene: TRBD1; CDR3 protein: ASSRPGTGGNSPLH
J gene: TRBJ2-7; V gene: TRBV20-1; D gene: NA; CDR3 protein: SARSAVLDEQY
J gene: TRBJ1-1; V gene: TRBV7-9; D gene: NA; CDR3 protein: ASSLVPQGGTEAF
J gene: TRBJ1-3; V gene: TRBV25-1; D gene: NA; CDR3 protein: ASGTSGNTIY
J gene: TRBJ1-5; V gene: TRBV7-3; D gene: TRBD1; CDR3 protein: ASSLVGDRDQPQH
J gene: TRBJ1-2; V gene: TRBV2; D gene: NA; CDR3 protein: ASGAKYGYT
J gene: TRBJ1-1; V gene: TRBV7-9; D gene: NA; CDR3 protein: ASSLVTNTEAF
J gene: TRBJ1-2; V gene: TRBV25-1; D gene: NA; CDR3 protein: ASSEVGRLYGYT
J gene: TRBJ1-5; V gene: TRBV24-1; D gene: NA; CDR3 protein: ATSDLIWSQH
J gene: TRBJ2-5; V gene: TRBV7-2; D gene: NA; CDR3 protein: ASSLAVGEQTQY
J gene: TRBJ1-1; V gene: TRBV25-1; D gene: TRBD1; CDR3 protein: ASSEGTGTGAFNTEAF
J gene: TRBJ2-7; V gene: TRBV29-1; D gene: NA; CDR3 protein: SVAATDYSYEQY
J gene: TRBJ1-6; V gene: TRBV10-1; D gene: NA; CDR3 protein: ASRGQKRGSPLH
J gene: TRBJ1-4; V gene: TRBV12-3/TRBV12-4; D gene: NA; CDR3 protein: ANSLSFGEKLF
J gene: TRBJ2-1; V gene: TRBV24-1; D gene: TRBD2; CDR3 protein: ATSEPGTSGGYNEQF
J gene: TRBJ1-5; V gene: TRBV19; D gene: TRBD1; CDR3 protein: ASSHGQASNQPQH
J gene: TRBJ1-4; V gene: TRBV7-9; D gene: TRBD1; CDR3 protein: ATQGQGEKLF
J gene: TRBJ2-2; V gene: TRBV20-1; D gene: NA; CDR3 protein: SAWGDTGELF
J gene: TRBJ2-7; V gene: TRBV7-9; D gene: NA; CDR3 protein: AFGLDETGDEQY
J gene: TRBJ1-1; V gene: TRBV12-3/TRBV12-4; D gene: TRBD1; CDR3 protein: ASGQGNMNTEAF
J gene: TRBJ2-6; V gene: TRBV10-3; D gene: NA; CDR3 protein: AISRSLGTDRGNGANVLT
J gene: TRBJ2-7; V gene: TRBV24-1; D gene: NA; CDR3 protein: ATSDSSRGRRYEQY
J gene: TRBJ1-1; V gene: TRBV19; D gene: NA; CDR3 protein: ASRSNTEAF
J gene: TRBJ1-6; V gene: TRBV25-1; D gene: NA; CDR3 protein: ASSASLRGEGSPLH
J gene: TRBJ2-5; V gene: TRBV20-1; D gene: TRBD1; CDR3 protein: SASTRDRETQY
J gene: TRBJ1-2; V gene: TRBV20-1; D gene: TRBD1; CDR3 protein: SAKSRGLVGGYT
J gene: TRBJ2-5; V gene: TRBV7-4; D gene: NA; CDR3 protein: ASRPRGTQETQY
J gene: TRBJ1-3; V gene: TRBV29-1; D gene: NA; CDR3 protein: SHPGPGKDTIY
J gene: TRBJ2-7; V gene: TRBV10-3; D gene: TRBD2; CDR3 protein: ASSYVAGGPYEQY
J gene: TRBJ2-2; V gene: TRBV9; D gene: NA; CDR3 protein: ASSVRPGAGELF
J gene: TRBJ1-3; V gene: TRBV14; D gene: TRBD1; CDR3 protein: ASSQFDRADTIY
J gene: TRBJ1-1; V gene: TRBV5-1; D gene: NA; CDR3 protein: ASSLEGWNTEAL
J gene: TRBJ2-2; V gene: TRBV14; D gene: TRBD2; CDR3 protein: ASSQDLREEAGELF
J gene: TRBJ2-7; V gene: TRBV20-1; D gene: NA; CDR3 protein: SARDDSPYEQY
J gene: TRBJ1-5; V gene: TRBV19; D gene: TRBD1; CDR3 protein: ASIPTGRGQPQH
J gene: TRBJ1-3; V gene: TRBV5-6; D gene: NA; CDR3 protein: ASSRRDTGNTIY
J gene: TRBJ1-1; V gene: TRBV2; D gene: NA; CDR3 protein: ASSLSGGAAEAF
J gene: TRBJ1-2; V gene: TRBV2; D gene: NA; CDR3 protein: ASSSNGGGVGYT